The 6 T cell receptor beta chains in this list originate from one sample, sequenced in a study of cytomegalovirus exposure and HLA in healthy donors. Amplification used 60 Vbeta primers and 13 Jbeta primers. Generated by immunoSEQ multiplex PCR, the TCRdb table keeps only in-frame clones and is missing some. Among roughly 200,000 clones listed, around 82% were seen once. Sequenced input: PBMCs. The source of these receptors is a man in his forties in good health and CMV-seropositive.

The gene calls are TRBV11-2 and TRBJ2-6, with D unresolved. The CDR3 has 16 amino acids. The germline CDR1 and CDR2 sequences are SGHAT and FQNNGV. V shed 2 bases and J shed 1 base, with 9 bases lying between them. The CDR3 region is CASSLTLPSGANVLTF. CDR3 nucleotide sequence: TGTGCCAGCAGCTTAACATTACCGTCTGGGGCCAACGTCCTGACTTTC. The complete variable domain, with remaining parts taken from reference TRBV11-2 and TRBJ2-6, reads EAGVAQSPRYKIIEKRQSVAFWCNPISGHATLYWYQQILGQGPKLLIQFQNNGVVDDSQLPKDRFSAERLKGVDSTLKIQPAKLEDSAVYLCASSLTLPSGANVLTFGAGSRLTVL.

Written as DNA, the CDR3 is TGTGCCAGCAGTTTACGGGGGGCCCTTAGCAATCAGCCCCAGCATTTT. It encodes CASSLRGALSNQPQHF. This chain links TRBV27 with TRBJ1-5; D perhaps matches TRBD1 (6 bases). The CDR3 consists of 16 residues. Germline-derived CDR1 and CDR2 are MNHEY and SMNVEV (reference sequence). V was cut by 2 bases and J by 0 bases, with 11 bases left in between.

The chain employs TRBV12-5 and TRBJ2-1; tentative D call: TRBD1 (5 bases). The CDR3 runs 13 residues. V dropped 2 bases and J dropped 8 bases, with 10 bases sitting between them. CDR1 and CDR2 (germline): LGHNT, FRNRAP. The CDR3 DNA sequence: TGTGCTAGTGGTTTGTATCAGGGTCATGAGCAGTTCTTC. Translated: CASGLYQGHEQFF.

The chain recombines TRBV5-8 with TRBJ2-1; D possibly corresponds to TRBD2 (6 bases). CDR3 size: 17 residues. Trimming cost V 0 bases and J 1 base, with 14 bases left between them. The germline V gene encodes CDR1 SGHTS and CDR2 YDEGEE. CDR3 coding DNA: TGTGCCAGCAGCTTGGGGTCTAGCGCAGTTTCCTACAATGAGCAGTTCTTC. This encodes CASSLGSSAVSYNEQFF.

The rearrangement links TRBV18 to TRBJ1-2, with 7 bases matching TRBD1. Germline values: CDR1 KGHSH, CDR2 LQKENI. The CDR3 runs to 14 residues. Trimming removed 2 bases from V and 8 bases from J; junction bases left unmatched: 8. The CDR3 reads CASSPLEGASGYTF. For the CDR3, the DNA is TGTGCCAGCTCACCATTGGAGGGGGCGTCAGGCTACACCTTC.

The chain employs TRBV29-1 and TRBJ2-2; tentatively, D is TRBD1 (5 bases). The CDR3 has 14 amino acids. Trimming took off 5 bases at V and 3 bases at J, with 13 bases between the two ends. Germline CDR1 SQVTM, CDR2 ANQGSEA. The CDR3 loop is CSVKGLDYTGELFF. The DNA of the CDR3 is TGCAGCGTTAAGGGGTTGGATTACACCGGGGAGCTGTTTTTT.